The 10 T cell receptor beta chains below were found in one sample sequenced in a study of human T cells and chemical hapten exposure. As to time point: pre-sensitization, week 0. Treatment given: therapeutic diphenylcyclopropenone sensitization with weekly scalp DPC. One entry per CDR3 protein, called by TCRdb with MiXCR from the RACE reads. The repertoire holds about 40,000 distinct CDR3 sequences, with over 9.5% as singletons. The specimen comprised whole blood, sampled in connection with sensitization to the hapten diphenylcyclopropenone (DPC). The receptor source for this set is a young man with alopecia areata. Some clones in this sample may be carry-over from other donors' samples.

The chain carries TRBV12-3 or TRBV12-4 and TRBJ1-2, with D perhaps matching TRBD1 (6 bases). This CDR3 spans 15 amino acids. Between the trimmed V and J ends, which lost 3 bases and 4 bases, there was a span of 15 bases. The CDR3 loop is CASSLVLGHAYGYTF. The CDR3 DNA follows: TGTGCCAGCAGTTTGGTCCTGGGACATGCCTATGGCTACACCTTC.

This clonotype was seen more than once but under ten times. V gene TRBV12-3 or TRBV12-4 combines with J gene TRBJ2-3, with 8 bases identical to TRBD2. The CDR3 loop spans 16 amino acids. Trimming took 5 bases from V and 0 from J; bases not matched to a gene: 7. The CDR3: CASSALAGGSTDTQYF. The CDR3, as DNA: TGTGCCAGCAGTGCCCTGGCGGGGGGTAGCACAGATACGCAGTATTTT.

This clonotype turned up a few times. The J gene is TRBJ1-5, the V gene TRBV2; D remains ambiguous. V lost 6 bases to trimming and J lost 7 bases, with 10 bases between them. This CDR3 comprises 12 residues. Germline loops: CDR1 SNHLY, CDR2 FYNNEI. CDR3: CASRVGRQPQHF. The CDR3 region has the DNA TGTGCCAGCAGGGTAGGGCGCCAGCCCCAGCATTTT.

The chain couples TRBV9 to TRBJ2-5; D might be TRBD1 (7 bases). Between the trimmed V and J ends, which lost 0 bases and 2 bases, there was a span of 14 bases. Germline loops: CDR1 SGDLS, CDR2 YYNGEE. The length of the CDR3 is 16 residues. The CDR3 nucleotides read TGTGCCAGCAGCGTAGCGGCGGGACAGCCACAAGAGACCCAGTACTTC. Protein product: CASSVAAGQPQETQYF.

This clonotype has ten or more counts. The genes are TRBV5-6 and TRBJ1-1; D not resolved. Trimming shortened V by 0 bases and J by 4 bases, and 10 bases separated the two germline ends. Germline values: CDR1 SGHDT, CDR2 YYEEEE. The CDR3 has 14 residues. The CDR3, as DNA: TGTGCCAGCAGCTTGGAGGGTATCAGCACTGAAGCTTTCTTT. This translates into CASSLEGISTEAFF. The whole variable domain, filled in from reference TRBV5-6 and TRBJ1-1, reads DAGVTQSPTHLIKTRGQQVTLRCSPKSGHDTVSWYQQALGQGPQFIFQYYEEEERQRGNFPDRFSGHQFPNYSSELNVNALLLGDSALYLCASSLEGISTEAFFGQGTRLTVV.

This clonotype was seen ten or more times. This chain uses TRBV19 with TRBJ2-4; D might be TRBD1 (5 bases). Trimming shortened V by 6 bases and J by 1 base, and 19 bases separated the two germline ends. Germline-derived CDR1 and CDR2 are LNHDA and SQIVND (reference sequence). The CDR3 length is 17 residues. The CDR3 loop is CASREGTGPGAKNIQYF. CDR3 bases: TGTGCCAGTAGAGAAGGAACCGGGCCAGGGGCCAAAAACATTCAGTACTTC.

There are a few counts of this clonotype. V and J are TRBV20-1 and TRBJ2-3; 9 bases fit TRBD2. Germline CDR1 is DFQATT and CDR2 is SNEGSKA (reference sequence). Germline trimming cut 4 bases from V and 5 bases from J; bases unmatched to any gene: 7. The CDR3 is 14 residues long. CDR3 sequence: CSAKKGLAVDTQYF. In DNA form, the CDR3 reads TGCAGTGCTAAGAAGGGACTAGCTGTAGATACGCAGTATTTT.

J is TRBJ2-5 and V is TRBV7-9; tentatively, D is TRBD2 (6 bases). Between the trimmed V and J ends, which lost 1 base and 5 bases, there was a span of 8 bases. There are 13 residues in the CDR3. Germline V gene data show CDR1 as SEHNR and CDR2 as FQNEAQ (reference sequence). CDR3 residues: CASSLGLAETQYF. CDR3 sequence (DNA): TGTGCCAGCAGCTTAGGTCTAGCGGAGACCCAGTACTTC.

This rearrangement joins TRBV5-1 to TRBJ2-7; 8 nucleotides align to TRBD1. Looked up from germline, CDR1 is SGHRS and CDR2 is YFSETQ. The CDR3 loop spans 12 amino acids. Trimming cost V 7 bases and J 3 bases; bases outside gene matches: 3. CDR3 in DNA: TGCGCCAGCGGACAGGGAAACTACGAGCAGTACTTC. This translates into CASGQGNYEQYF.

By frequency in the sample, this clonotype is medium-sized. J is TRBJ2-3 and V is TRBV20-1; no clear D. The V gene's germline CDR1 is DFQATT and CDR2 SNEGSKA (reference sequence). V was clipped by 4 bases and J by 2 bases, with 13 bases between them. This CDR3 is 14 amino acids long. The DNA for the CDR3 is TGCAGTGCTACGGCTAGAACCTACACAGATACGCAGTATTTT. This gives the protein CSATARTYTDTQYF.